This T cell receptor beta chain appears in the sequencing data of a study of OX40 agonist ivuxolimab in advanced cancers. Study-wide results and caveats: Partial responders at 0.1-3.0 mg/kg showed near-lowest clonal expansion. Fewer expanded clones were found on average in CD4+ than in CD8+ T cells.

Libraries were prepared by immunoSEQ multiplex PCR; TCRdb keeps only in-frame clonotypes and omits some of them. This table holds about 42,000 clones, around nine tenths found once. This CDR3 spans 15 amino acids. After removal of 0 bases from V and 2 bases from J, the junction contained 1 base not matched to a gene. The germline V gene encodes CDR1 SGHRS and CDR2 YFSETQ. Comment on this clone: Its cognate antigen is unknown.

V is TRBV5-1 and J is TRBJ1-4; 7 positions agree with TRBD1. The origin of this receptor is an adult with an advanced solid tumor such as melanoma, head and neck, liver or kidney cancer. The sequenced sample was CD4+ or CD8+ T cells sorted from blood, obtained in a trial of the OX40 agonist ivuxolimab. This chain's CDR3 is CASSLEGATNEKLFF. The CDR3 bases are TGCGCCAGCAGCTTGGAGGGGGCTACTAATGAAAAACTGTTTTTT. The variable domain in full, completed from reference TRBV5-1 and TRBJ1-4, reads KAGVTQTPRYLIKTRGQQVTLSCSPISGHRSVSWYQQTPGQGLQFLFEYFSETQRNKGNFPGRFSGRQFSNSRSEMNVSTLELGDSALYLCASSLEGATNEKLFFGSGTQLSVL.